This T cell receptor (beta chain) appears in the sequencing data of a study of blood T cell repertoires in COVID-19. Whole-study context: T cells, B-cell-depleted T cells, or PBMCs supplied cDNA or gDNA.

The count of this clone is one. The data were produced by immunoSEQ multiplex PCR, yet TCRdb's version contains in-frame clones alone and is incomplete. The profile shows about 230,000 clones, roughly nine tenths of them singletons. Trimming shortened V by 7 bases and J by 5 bases, and 21 bases separated the two germline ends. CDR1 is LGHNT, CDR2 FRNRAP, per germline. The CDR3 contains 15 residues. Adults between roughly 18 and 89 years of age took part from under 25 US areas. Researchers sorted participants into cohorts using their self-reported clinical history. This sequence originates from a woman aged 25 to 39 with acute COVID-19. Sequencing was done on a sample of PBMCs or T cells enriched from blood (not recorded which). This chain links TRBV12-5 with TRBJ2-7, with a tentative D call TRBD1 (5 bases). This CDR3 reads CASASGRGRSHEQYF. The CDR3 DNA sequence: TGTGCTAGTGCCTCCGGTAGGGGCAGGTCCCACGAGCAGTACTTC.